These 5 T cell receptor beta chains share one sample of origin, sequenced in a study of T-cell memory formation after mild COVID-19. Via MiXCR, TCRdb re-called the 5' RACE reads, giving one row per CDR3 protein. The sample has around 470,000 distinct CDR3 sequences, around 20% seen once. Input material: PBMCs or a T cell subset sorted from them (not recorded which). These receptors originate from an adult woman who had mild COVID-19 (a few samples of this study predate the infection). Cell type and time point are not known.

A remark on this clonotype: An end of the junction does not agree with germline; a read error may underlie this. V is TRBV7-3 and J is TRBJ1-1; 7 bases are a match to TRBD1. Germline V gene lookup returns CDR1 SGHTA and CDR2 FQGTGA. The CDR3 has 14 residues. The DNA of the CDR3 is TGTGCCAGCAGGTTACAGGGGACGAACAGTGAAGCTTTCTTT. It specifies CASRLQGTNSEAFF.

This chain connects TRBV5-6 to TRBJ2-1; the match to TRBD2 covers 14 bases. The length of the CDR3 is 19 residues. J was trimmed by 2 bases and V by 0 bases; bases with no gene match: 7. Germline assignment: CDR1 SGHDT and CDR2 YYEEEE. CDR3 in DNA: TGTGCCAGCAGCTTGGCCGGACTAGCGGGGGGCTCAACCTACAATGAGCAGTTCTTC. Its translation is CASSLAGLAGGSTYNEQFF. Full variable domain (rest looked up from reference TRBV5-6 and TRBJ2-1): DAGVTQSPTHLIKTRGQQVTLRCSPKSGHDTVSWYQQALGQGPQFIFQYYEEEERQRGNFPDRFSGHQFPNYSSELNVNALLLGDSALYLCASSLAGLAGGSTYNEQFFGPGTRLTVL.

This clonotype showed up just a few times. The V call is TRBV7-3, the J call TRBJ2-6; 9 bases align to TRBD1. The CDR3 is 17 residues long. The germline V gene has CDR1 SGHTA and CDR2 FQGTGA. V lost 4 bases and J lost 0; bases outside the gene matches: 4. The CDR3 sequence: CASSSGTGRSGANVLTF. The CDR3 nucleotides read TGTGCCAGCAGCTCCGGGACAGGGCGCTCTGGGGCCAACGTCCTGACTTTC.

The V and J genes are TRBV7-2 and TRBJ2-1; D gene ambiguous. The CDR3 sequence is 17 residues long. V was shortened by 7 bases and J by 0 bases, with 19 bases between the two germline ends. Looked up from germline, CDR1 is SGHTA and CDR2 is FQGNSA. CDR3 protein: CASTTRWVTSSYNEQFF. Here the CDR3 DNA reads TGTGCCAGCACCACCAGGTGGGTGACGAGCTCCTACAATGAGCAGTTCTTC.

V and J are TRBV7-9 and TRBJ2-2, with D possibly TRBD2 on 5 matching bases. The germline V gene encodes CDR1 SEHNR and CDR2 FQNEAQ (reference sequence). Trimming removed 2 bases at V and 7 bases at J, with 11 bases between. CDR3 length: 14 amino acids. CDR3 sequence reads: CASSLTPGGGELFF. CDR3 coding DNA: TGTGCCAGCAGCTTAACCCCAGGAGGCGGGGAGCTGTTTTTT.